This T cell receptor (beta chain) was identified during a study of T cell changes during pregnancy in multiple sclerosis. The CDR3 runs 14 residues. Germline V gene data show CDR1 as SSHAT and CDR2 as FNYEAQ (reference sequence). V was trimmed by 3 bases and J by 2 bases, leaving 9 bases between them. The table came from immunoSEQ multiplex PCR; TCRdb's copy has only in-frame clones and leaves some out. The table has some 90,000 clones, roughly 90% seen once; the top ten hold less than 2%. The V call is TRBV7-7, the J call TRBJ2-3; a weak D match, TRBD2 (5 bases). This specimen was peripheral blood, taken in the first trimester of pregnancy. This receptor was taken from a female donor with multiple sclerosis, enrolled in a pregnancy study. CDR3 amino acids: CASSLGGLTDTQYF. DNA for the CDR3: TGTGCCAGCAGCTTGGGCGGGCTCACAGATACGCAGTATTTT.